The 22 T cell receptor beta chains reported below all come from one sample, sequenced in a study of shared clonotypes between healthy human individuals. Profiled with immunoSEQ multiplex PCR; TCRdb holds only in-frame clones, not every one. The repertoire holds some 630,000 clones, with about three quarters as singletons. Sequenced material: memory CD4+ T cells sorted from blood. Noted subset: CD45RA-negative fraction. The receptors shown here come from a woman in her twenties or thirties in good health.

This clone was found a few times. The rearrangement uses TRBV6-5 and TRBJ2-5; possibly TRBD1 for D (7 bases). The CDR3 runs to 15 residues. CDR1 and CDR2 from the germline V gene are MNHEY and SVGAGI. Trimming removed 5 bases from V and 5 bases from J, with 18 bases in between. The CDR3 region has the DNA TGTGCCAGCAGTAACAGGGGCGGCGGAGGGGAGACCCAGTACTTC. Translation gives CASSNRGGGGETQYF.

This clone was observed once. The chain combines TRBV2 with TRBJ2-3; D might be TRBD2 (5 bases). The CDR3 sequence is 14 residues long. Germline V gene sequence: CDR1 SNHLY, CDR2 FYNNEI. V was shortened by 5 bases and J by 2 bases, with 11 bases between the two germline ends. CDR3 sequence (DNA): TGTGCCAGCAGTCACGACTACGACACAGATACGCAGTATTTT. It translates to CASSHDYDTDTQYF.

The gene calls are TRBV11-3 and TRBJ2-3; D is possibly TRBD2 (5 bases). CDR1 and CDR2 from the germline V gene are SGHNT and YENEEA. The CDR3 loop spans 16 amino acids. V lost 0 bases, J lost 1 base, and 11 bases lay in between. Here the CDR3 DNA reads TGTGCCAGCAGCTTAGATCCCCAAGCGGGCACAGATACGCAGTATTTT. This sequence encodes CASSLDPQAGTDTQYF.

J is TRBJ1-1 and V is TRBV6-6; D remains unclear. CDR3 length: 13 residues. Trimming pared 4 bases from V and 4 bases from J, leaving 10 bases between. The germline V gene has CDR1 MNHNY and CDR2 SVGAGI (reference sequence). CDR3 nucleotides: TGTGCCAGCAGTTCCACTCCGGGCACTGAAGCTTTCTTT. It translates to CASSSTPGTEAFF.

This chain links TRBV11-1 with TRBJ2-1, with a tentative D call TRBD2 (5 bases). V lost 3 bases and J lost 9, with 15 bases in between. Germline V lookup: CDR1 SGHAT, CDR2 FQDESV (reference sequence). The CDR3 covers 14 residues. The CDR3, as DNA: TGTGCCAGCAGCTTTCTCGGCAACCGGGGTGAGCAGTTCTTC. Translation: CASSFLGNRGEQFF.

This sequence joins TRBV5-1 and TRBJ2-2, with D tentatively TRBD1 (6 bases). This CDR3 is 13 amino acids long. In germline, CDR1 is SGHRS, CDR2 YFSETQ. Trimming took 5 bases from V and 5 from J, leaving 10 bases between them. CDR3 bases: TGCGCCAGCAGTGGACAGTTAACCGGGGAGCTGTTTTTT. Translating it yields CASSGQLTGELFF. The full variable domain, its missing parts supplied by reference TRBV5-1 and TRBJ2-2, is KAGVTQTPRYLIKTRGQQVTLSCSPISGHRSVSWYQQTPGQGLQFLFEYFSETQRNKGNFPGRFSGRQFSNSRSEMNVSTLELGDSALYLCASSGQLTGELFFGEGSRLTVL.

The gene calls are TRBV19 and TRBJ1-5; D is unresolved. Trimming shortened V by 5 bases and J by 6 bases, and 11 bases separated the two germline ends. The CDR3 runs to 13 residues. Germline V gene sequence: CDR1 LNHDA, CDR2 SQIVND (reference sequence). CDR3 in amino acids: CASSGVPSQPQHF. In DNA, the CDR3 is TGTGCCAGTAGTGGCGTTCCATCTCAGCCCCAGCATTTT.

As for this clone: Other DNA sequences in this specimen translate into the identical CDR3. This sequence joins TRBV11-2 and TRBJ2-3; D unresolved. The CDR3 has 14 residues. V lost 5 bases and J 0 bases, leaving 9 bases between the germline ends. CDR1 and CDR2 (germline): SGHAT, FQNNGV. The CDR3 sequence is CASSPPPSTDTQYF. CDR3 in DNA: TGTGCCAGCAGCCCGCCCCCTAGCACAGATACGCAGTATTTT.

About this clone itself: A clone one base away is much larger, so this may be a read error. V usage is TRBV10-2 and J usage is TRBJ2-5; D remains ambiguous. V lost 6 bases to trimming and J lost 1 base, with 3 bases between them. CDR3 length: 11 residues. Germline loops: CDR1 WSHSY, CDR2 SAAADI. The CDR3 DNA follows: TGCGCCAGCAGCGCCCAAGAGACCCAGTACTTC. Protein: CASSAQETQYF.

The CDR3 loop is CASSLVGTVTGNTIYF. The CDR3 DNA follows: TGTGCCAGCAGCTTAGTAGGGACAGTAACGGGAAACACCATATATTTT. The chain couples TRBV7-2 to TRBJ1-3; 7 bases map to TRBD1. With 1 base clipped from V and 4 bases from J, the junction kept 7 bases outside the gene matches. The CDR3 is 16 residues long. CDR1 SGHTA and CDR2 FQGNSA come from the germline V gene.

The chain joins TRBV27 to TRBJ1-1; D call uncertain. V shed 4 bases and J shed 5 bases, with 5 bases lying between them. Germline V gives CDR1 MNHEY, CDR2 SMNVEV (reference sequence). The CDR3 has 11 residues. CDR3 amino acids: CASSYGTEAFF. The CDR3 bases are TGTGCCAGCAGTTATGGGACTGAAGCTTTCTTT.

This clone has a single count. V and J are TRBV30 and TRBJ1-4; D unclear. Trimming cost V 0 bases and J 7 bases, with 18 bases left between them. The CDR3 extends over 16 amino acids. The germline V gene has CDR1 GTSNPN and CDR2 SVGIG (reference sequence). Here the CDR3 reads CAWSVYRRSRIEKLFF. The CDR3 bases are TGTGCCTGGAGTGTATATCGGCGCTCCAGGATTGAAAAACTGTTTTTT.

The J gene is TRBJ2-1, the V gene TRBV4-1; D might be TRBD1 (6 bases). The germline V and J ends were trimmed by 0 bases and 12 bases, with 15 bases remaining between them. Germline-derived CDR1 and CDR2 are MGHRA and YSYEKL. CDR3 length: 14 residues. CDR3 amino acids: CASSQDTGRRGQFF. In DNA, the CDR3 is TGCGCCAGCAGCCAAGATACAGGCCGCAGGGGGCAGTTCTTC.

The chain carries TRBV9 and TRBJ2-7; D ambiguous. Germline V CDR1 and CDR2: SGDLS, YYNGEE. The CDR3 is made up of 13 amino acids. Trimming shortened V by 3 bases and J by 3 bases, and 10 bases separated the two germline ends. CDR3 sequence (DNA): TGTGCCAGCAGCGAGACGGCAAACTACGAGCAGTACTTC. This codes for CASSETANYEQYF.

The V call is TRBV19, the J call TRBJ1-2, with D maybe TRBD1 (5 bases). Germline V gene data show CDR1 as LNHDA and CDR2 as SQIVND (reference sequence). The CDR3 is 17 amino acids. Between the trimmed V and J ends, which lost 4 bases and 3 bases, there was a span of 21 bases. The CDR3 nucleotides read TGTGCCAGTAGTAAAACACATTCCGGGACGGTCGACTATGGCTACACCTTC. Protein product: CASSKTHSGTVDYGYTF.

This clone came up once. V gene TRBV28 combines with J gene TRBJ2-7; D assignment may be TRBD1 or TRBD2 (5 bases each). Germline CDR1 and CDR2: MDHEN and SYDVKM. Trimming left V 3 bases short and J 3 bases short, with 12 bases between. This CDR3 has 14 residues. CDR3 amino acids: CASSFRGASYEQYF. The CDR3 DNA sequence: TGTGCCAGCAGTTTCCGAGGGGCTAGCTACGAGCAGTACTTC.

The V call is TRBV7-9, the J call TRBJ1-4; TRBD1 might be the D (5 bases). Trimming shortened V by 5 bases and J by 0 bases, and 19 bases separated the two germline ends. The CDR3 loop spans 18 amino acids. CDR1 is SEHNR, CDR2 FQNEAQ, per germline (reference sequence). In DNA form, the CDR3 reads TGTGCCAGCAGCCCCCGAGTGGCGGACATTGCAACTAATGAAAAACTGTTTTTT. Amino acids: CASSPRVADIATNEKLFF.

The genes are TRBV21-1 and TRBJ2-6; the D call in the table, TRBD1, was not verified against the DNA. TRBV21-1 has pseudogene status. CDR3 size: 17 residues. CDR3 protein: CASRSTGAISGANVLTF. CDR3 bases: TGTGCCAGCAGGAGTACAGGGGCTATCTCTGGGGCCAACGTCCTGACTTTC.

This clone was counted between two and nine times. Other DNA sequences in this sample translate to the same CDR3. The CDR3 sequence: CASSRDSSSYNEQFF. DNA for the CDR3: TGCGCCAGCAGCCGAGACAGTAGCTCCTACAATGAGCAGTTCTTC. This rearrangement joins TRBV5-1 to TRBJ2-1; D is possibly TRBD1 (5 bases). The germline gives CDR1 SGHRS, CDR2 YFSETQ. The V end was cut by 4 bases, the J end by 0 bases, with 11 bases between. The CDR3 consists of 15 residues.

The CDR3 nucleotides read TGTGCCAGCTCACCCAGGGACAACTACATTCAGTACTTC. Protein sequence: CASSPRDNYIQYF. The V and J genes are TRBV18 and TRBJ2-4; D may be TRBD1 (6 bases). In germline, CDR1 is KGHSH, CDR2 LQKENI. The CDR3 is made up of 13 amino acids. Trimming took 3 bases from V and 8 from J, leaving 11 bases between them.

The CDR3 DNA sequence: TGTGCCAGCAGCTTGGTTTGGGGGAGCTACAATGAGCAGTTCTTC. This gives the protein CASSLVWGSYNEQFF. The chain has TRBV5-6 and TRBJ2-1, with D possibly being TRBD1 or TRBD2 (5 bases each). Trimming stripped 0 bases from V and 3 bases from J, with 10 bases between. CDR1 is SGHDT and CDR2 is YYEEEE in the germline V gene. The CDR3 has 15 amino acids.

The chain carries TRBV19 and TRBJ2-2, with unresolved D. The CDR3 length is 13 residues. The germline V gene has CDR1 LNHDA and CDR2 SQIVND (reference sequence). V was trimmed by 6 bases and J by 2 bases, leaving 7 bases between them. The CDR3 here is CASRGYNTGELFF. DNA of the CDR3: TGTGCCAGTAGAGGATACAACACCGGGGAGCTGTTTTTT. The full variable domain, in which reference TRBV19 and TRBJ2-2 provide the parts outside the CDR3, is DGGITQSPKYLFRKEGQNVTLSCEQNLNHDAMYWYRQDPGQGLRLIYYSQIVNDFQKGDIAEGYSVSREKKESFPLTVTSAQKNPTAFYLCASRGYNTGELFFGEGSRLTVL.